This T cell receptor (beta chain) is drawn from a study of tumor-infiltrating lymphocytes in primary liver carcinoma (dated by TCRdb to about 2017). Notes on the research overall: The five patients, three men and two women aged 30 to 69 years, had hepatocellular carcinoma (four) or combined HCC and intrahepatic cholangiocarcinoma (one). A total of about 35 specimens from 5 patients, comprising approximately 25 tumor regions, 5 adjacent noncancerous liver tissues and 5 peripheral blood samples, were covered by TCRbeta repertoire sequencing. Agilent mRNA microarray profiling was performed on the roughly 24 tumor region samples to relate TCRbeta repertoire diversity to the local molecular phenotype. Tumors of the five patients were stage T1-T3 N0M0 with maximum diameters of 4.2 to 10 cm. Technical replicate repertoires showed high reproducibility, with mean shared-clone rates roughly 0.89 and correlation coefficients above 0.95. Across five regions of each liver tumor, along with adjacent normal tissue and blood, the study brought together TCRbeta repertoire sequencing, expression microarrays and whole-exome sequencing. Each sample produced about 3.5 to 7.13 million productive TCRbeta reads, and read depth showed no significant difference between tissue types.

Total RNA and DNA were co-extracted without cell sorting from roughly 20-30 mg of bulk tissue using the AllPrep DNA/RNA mini kit. Surgical resection was performed in China between late 2015 and 2016 on four or five patients with histopathologically diagnosed primary liver carcinoma. At the time of sampling, the patients were treatment-naive and had chronic HBV infection. Each tumor was sampled at five spatially separated regions: the tumor centre plus the superior, inferior, left-lateral and right-lateral poles. Histology showed that every tumor sample contained more than 75% viable tumor cells. Fresh tumor and adjacent tissue pieces were bisected; one half was stored in RNAlater at -80°C, the other sent for histology. Worth noting for this clonotype: The clone's antigen remains unknown. A much more abundant neighbour one base away suggests this may be a read error.

What the research found in general, with its limitations: Because the samples were bulk and unsorted, CD4+ and CD8+ T cell repertoires could not be compared. The study included only four or five patients, and the authors note findings should be validated in a larger study. Because sequencing covered only the TCR beta chain and unpaired alpha chains were not captured, true repertoire diversity is likely underestimated. Only about 7-25% of top clones were present in all five regions of a tumor, suggesting spatial heterogeneity of tumor-infiltrating T cells. Consistent with antigen-driven expansion, pairs of tumor regions showed higher repertoire overlap (mean roughly 35%) than either tumor-adjacent pairs (around 17%) or tumor-blood pairs (roughly 15%). A significantly larger repertoire fraction was made up by the top 250 clones in tumors than in blood (p = 0.039).

Starting from approximately 500 ng total RNA, TCRbeta-specific cDNA was produced by reverse transcription with a constant-region primer and ProtoScript II reverse transcriptase. TCRbeta libraries were built with three nested multiplex PCR rounds, a slightly modified ARM-PCR procedure. Sample barcodes and Illumina adapters were added in a final 25-cycle PCR using Deep VentR polymerase. Before sequencing, amplicons of 200-500 bp were gel-purified using a QIAquick gel extraction kit. An Illumina HiSeq 2500 was used to sequence the TCRbeta amplicons with 250-bp paired-end reads. On the authors' methods: To recover full CDR3 sequences, reads were quality-trimmed using Trimmomatic v0.33 and paired reads were then merged using FLASH v1.2.11. V, D and J germline segments were assigned to the rearranged TCRbeta sequences by MiGEC v1.2.1b. Clonotype statistics, along with Shannon-Wiener diversity indices, were calculated using VDJtools v1.0.0. To cut down on sampling bias, every analysis after diversity analysis relied on just the 250 most abundant clonotypes from each sample. Using fastp trimming at Q25 and MiXCR clonotype assembly, TCRdb reanalyzed the public sequencing data and kept in-frame beta chains. One record per CDR3 amino acid sequence lists the most common genes and DNA. These V and J calls are TCRdb output, not the study's own analysis. The sample table records approximately 73,000 distinct CDR3 sequences; over 55% of these occur just once. The biggest ten clones account for approximately 13% of the sample.

Sample: liver tumor tissue from sampling region 4. The meaning of the sample's cell subset or site label: tumor region T4, right-lateral pole. The clonotype comes from a woman aged 55 to 70 with primary liver carcinoma and hepatitis B virus infection.

The CDR3 region reads CASSSSFGGKVDGYTF. In nucleotide form, the sequence is TGTGCCAGCAGTTCCTCCTTTGGCGGGAAGGTGGATGGCTACACCTTC. In this chain, TRBV28 is recombined with TRBJ1-2, with the D gene not clear enough to name. V was cut back by 4 bases and J by 6 bases, leaving a gap of 21 bases between them. The CDR3 covers 16 residues, taking in both the cysteine and the phenylalanine. Only CDR3 DNA is held: 48 bases, read in frame from base 1. CDR1 is given as MDHEN and CDR2 as SYDVKM, both from the germline V gene.